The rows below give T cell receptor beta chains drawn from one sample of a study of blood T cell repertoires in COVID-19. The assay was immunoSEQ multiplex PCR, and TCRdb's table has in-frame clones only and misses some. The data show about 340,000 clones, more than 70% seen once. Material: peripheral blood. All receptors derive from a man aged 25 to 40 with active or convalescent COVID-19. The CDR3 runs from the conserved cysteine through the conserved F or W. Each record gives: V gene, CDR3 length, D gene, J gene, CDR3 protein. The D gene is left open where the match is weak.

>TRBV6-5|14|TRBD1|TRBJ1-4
CASSYSQGGEKLFF
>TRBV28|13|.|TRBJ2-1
CASSLLWGDEQFF
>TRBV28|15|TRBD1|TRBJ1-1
CASCLHRGRRTEAFF
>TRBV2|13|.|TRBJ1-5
CASTPEVSQPQHF
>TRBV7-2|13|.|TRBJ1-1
CASSSQTDTEAFF
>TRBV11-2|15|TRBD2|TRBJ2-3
CASSLVGGGGDTQYF
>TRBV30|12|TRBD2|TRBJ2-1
CAYLGLVDEQFF
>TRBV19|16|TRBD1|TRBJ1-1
CASSASIGQGYTEVFF
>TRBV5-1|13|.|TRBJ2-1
CASSTGPVNEQFF
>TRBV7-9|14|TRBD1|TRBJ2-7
CASSPGQGAYEQYF
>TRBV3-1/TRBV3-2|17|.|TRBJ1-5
CASSQGFAAGKEQPQHF
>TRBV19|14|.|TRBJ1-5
CASSWQISNQPQHF
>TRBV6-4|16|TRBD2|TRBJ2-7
CASKRPSSGRRNEQYF
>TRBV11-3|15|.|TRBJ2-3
CASSFYRSSTDTQYF
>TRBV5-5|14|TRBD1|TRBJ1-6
CASSSWTGPIRAVF
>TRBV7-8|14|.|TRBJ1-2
CASSIGPANYGYTF
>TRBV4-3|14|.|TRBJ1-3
CASSQEGREYTIYF
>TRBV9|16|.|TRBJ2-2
CASSVALLTGARGAVF
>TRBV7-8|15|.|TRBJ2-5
CASSLDFAAEETQYF
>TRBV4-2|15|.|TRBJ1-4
CASSQASGRWEKLFF
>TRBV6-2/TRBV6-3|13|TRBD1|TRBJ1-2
CASSWGQGSGYTF
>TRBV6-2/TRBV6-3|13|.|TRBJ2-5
CASSRGSQETQYF
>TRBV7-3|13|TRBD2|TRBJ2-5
CASSLTSGETQYF
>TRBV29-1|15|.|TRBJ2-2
CSVRGGTTNTGELFF
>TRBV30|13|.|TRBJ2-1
CAWGLTSYNEQFF
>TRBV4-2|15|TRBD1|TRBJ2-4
CASSQEGTGGDIQYF
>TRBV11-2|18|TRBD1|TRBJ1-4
CASSQFRFRGPANEKLFF
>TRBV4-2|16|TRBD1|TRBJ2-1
CASSQDLARQGNEQFF
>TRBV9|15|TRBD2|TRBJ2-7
CASSAGLAVSYEQYF
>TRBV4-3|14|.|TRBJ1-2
CASSPAGLGVGYTF
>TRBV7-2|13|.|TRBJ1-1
CASTWTLNTEAFF
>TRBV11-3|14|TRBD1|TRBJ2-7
CASSLGQGRYEQYF
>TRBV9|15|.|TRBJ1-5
CASSSTGYSNQPQHF
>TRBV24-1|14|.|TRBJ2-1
CATSEPYRSNEQFF
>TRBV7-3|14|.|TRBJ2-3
CASSSVGGTDTQYF
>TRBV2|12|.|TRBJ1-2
CARTPGNYGYTF
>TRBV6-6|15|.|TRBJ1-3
CATTGGTSSGNTIYF
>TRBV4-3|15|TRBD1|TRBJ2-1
CASSLEQGPHNEQFF
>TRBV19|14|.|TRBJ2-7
CASSRRQKTYEQYF
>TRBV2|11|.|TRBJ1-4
CASSDLGELFF
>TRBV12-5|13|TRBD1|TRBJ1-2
CASGLQGNYGYTF
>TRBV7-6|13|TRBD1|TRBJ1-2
CASSPGQAGGYTF
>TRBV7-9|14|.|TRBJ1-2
CAGSSQTGSYGYTF
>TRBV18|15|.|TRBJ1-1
CASSRRAPGSAEAFF
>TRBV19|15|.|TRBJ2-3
CASSISPTGVATQYF
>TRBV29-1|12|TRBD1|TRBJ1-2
CSVHRTGGGYTF
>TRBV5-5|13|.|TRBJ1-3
CASSLVSENTIYF
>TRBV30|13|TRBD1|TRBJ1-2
CAWRTGRGYGYTF